This T cell receptor (beta chain) was captured by sequencing in a study of OX40 agonist ivuxolimab in advanced cancers. Study background: Patients with hepatocellular carcinoma, melanoma, renal cell or head and neck cancer made up the dose-escalation patients.

Measured with immunoSEQ multiplex PCR; TCRdb has only the in-frame clones, and not every one. This table has some 29,000 clones, around nine tenths appearing once. Drawing of blood for sampling happened at baseline, at cycle 4 day 1, and at cycle 7 day 1. The sample was CD4+ or CD8+ T cells sorted from blood, taken in a trial of the OX40 agonist ivuxolimab. This receptor was obtained from an adult with an advanced solid tumor such as melanoma, head and neck, liver or kidney cancer.

The CDR3 region has the DNA TGTGCCAGCAGTTTAAGTAGCGGGAGGTTAGAGCAGTACTTC. Its translation is CASSLSSGRLEQYF. The chain links TRBV27 to TRBJ2-7; 10 bases agree with TRBD2. Germline lookup yields CDR1 MNHEY and CDR2 SMNVEV (reference sequence). This CDR3 is 14 amino acids long. J was trimmed by 7 bases and V by 2 bases; bases with no gene match: 5.